This T cell receptor (beta chain) was recorded in a study of T cell responses to AZD1222 COVID-19 vaccine (dated by TCRdb to the early 2020s). Some background on the complete study: Because spike-specific TCR depth and breadth did not differ between the two schedules, AZD1222 recipients who got a second dose at roughly 4 weeks were pooled with those who got a second dose at roughly 12 weeks. TCR sequencing covered more than 230 trial participants: about 210 given two doses of AZD1222 and around 25 given two doses of MenACWY control vaccine. Trial participants were enrolled by age into 18-55, 56-69 and 70-plus year subgroups, with roughly 150, 30 and 60 TCR-sequenced participants respectively. What the research found in general, with its limitations: Spike-specific TCR breadth and depth rose significantly after two AZD1222 doses compared with day 0 and with MenACWY recipients. Epitopes outside the regions mutated in the B.1.351 and B.1.1.7 variants were reportedly recognized by nearly half of the unique spike-specific TCRs. The whole spike protein was spanned by vaccine-associated CD4 TCRs, and dominant responses were seen in regions 160-218 and 743-854. The 56-69-year group was small, and its depth increase did not reach significance, likely because of low power. No day 14 peak-response samples were available, so repertoires were characterized only after the peak T cell response. Participants were mostly white British, with more females than males. The authors suggested clonal diversity may have been underestimated. Conclusions about previously exposed vaccinees were limited because only five to seven AZD1222 recipients were SARS-CoV-2 seropositive at baseline.

The germline V and J ends show losses of 4 bases and 5 bases respectively, and no gene match explains 4 bases of the junction. CDR1 and CDR2 (SGHDT, YYEEEE) derive from the germline V gene. The CDR3 runs 13 residues from the cysteine to the phenylalanine. Here the CDR3 DNA is all that survives: 39 bases in frame from base 1. The time point label for this specimen denotes: baseline before first vaccination. The vaccinee samples were drawn from two UK trials, COV001 and COV002, one of which was a single-blind randomized controlled phase 2/3 trial testing AZD1222 (ChAdOx1 nCoV-19) in healthy adults. For TCRbeta chain sequencing, PBMC samples from trial participants were taken at day 0 and at day 28 after the second dose. Turning to this clone: What this receptor recognizes is not known. No qualities accompany the bases; no much larger clone lies one base away.

The CDR3 regions of human TCRbeta chains were analyzed by immunosequencing. As for the original processing: TCRs in the repertoires were compared against a reference library of SARS-CoV-2-specific TCRs that had been generated with the MIRA antigen-specificity platform. Breadth meant the fraction of unique TCRs that were SARS-CoV-2-associated, whereas depth meant the fraction of total T cells that were SARS-CoV-2-associated. Each spike-specific TCR was assigned to its reactive spike region and to a CD4 or CD8 class using the MIRA data. Log10-transformed breadth and depth values were compared by one-way ANOVA with Sidak's multiple comparisons tests. TCRdb stores this immuneACCESS table with in-frame sequences only. Part of the clones is absent; in the studies checked, under half of the shortfall reflects unresolved V genes, and no reason is known for the rest. The V and J calls and clone size come from that table; D and trimming were worked out from the DNA. This sample has about 140,000 clones in its table, and 80% to 90% of those were observed once. In total, the top ten clones hold roughly 1.7% of the sample.

This TCR was sampled from an adult in good health. The receptor chain draws on TRBV5-6 and TRBJ1-2; 8 bases in the middle match TRBD1. Sequenced material: peripheral blood, taken on day 0 of AZD1222 vaccination. The DNA sequence is TGTGCCAGCAGCCCGCGACAGGGGTATGGCTACACCTTC. Its coded protein is CASSPRQGYGYTF.